The source of this TCR beta chain is a study of blood T cell repertoires in COVID-19. Whole-study context: T cells, B-cell-depleted T cells, or PBMCs supplied cDNA or gDNA.

Here immunoSEQ multiplex PCR was the method, and the copy in TCRdb shows in-frame clones only, minus some. The table includes roughly 350,000 clones, about 93% detected once. The TCR sequence derives from a woman in her late teens or twenties who had recovered from COVID-19. The sample was peripheral blood.

Here the CDR3 reads CSARGRAEQFF. The CDR3 DNA is TGCAGTGCTAGGGGCCGAGCTGAGCAGTTCTTC. The chain combines TRBV20-1 with TRBJ2-1; the D is unclear. CDR1 and CDR2 from the germline V gene are DFQATT and SNEGSKA (reference sequence). The CDR3 has 11 amino acids. Trimming cost V 3 bases and J 9 bases, with 9 bases left between them.